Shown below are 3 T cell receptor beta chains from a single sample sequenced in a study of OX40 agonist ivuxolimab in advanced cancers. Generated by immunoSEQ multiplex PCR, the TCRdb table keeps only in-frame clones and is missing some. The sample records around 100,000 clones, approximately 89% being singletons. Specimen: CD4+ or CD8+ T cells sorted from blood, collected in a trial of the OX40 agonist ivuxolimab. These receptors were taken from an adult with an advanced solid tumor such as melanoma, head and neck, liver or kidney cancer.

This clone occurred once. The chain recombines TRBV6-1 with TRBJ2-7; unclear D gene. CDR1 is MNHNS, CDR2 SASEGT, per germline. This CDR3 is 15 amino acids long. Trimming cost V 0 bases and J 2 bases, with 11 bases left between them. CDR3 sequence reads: CASSEARAPTYEQYF. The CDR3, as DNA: TGTGCCAGCAGTGAAGCGAGAGCCCCGACCTACGAGCAGTACTTC.

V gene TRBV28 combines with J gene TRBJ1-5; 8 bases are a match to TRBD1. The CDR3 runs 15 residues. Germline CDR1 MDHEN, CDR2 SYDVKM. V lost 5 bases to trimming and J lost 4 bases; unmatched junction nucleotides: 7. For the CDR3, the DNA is TGTGCCAGCAGTCCCAGGGGGCCGAAGAATCAGCCCCAGCATTTT. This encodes CASSPRGPKNQPQHF.

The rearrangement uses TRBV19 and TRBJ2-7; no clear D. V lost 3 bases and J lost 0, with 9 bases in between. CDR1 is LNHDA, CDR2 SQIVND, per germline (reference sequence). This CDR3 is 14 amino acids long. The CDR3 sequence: CASSMKGSSYEQYF. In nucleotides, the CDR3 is TGTGCCAGTAGTATGAAAGGTTCCTCCTACGAGCAGTACTTC.